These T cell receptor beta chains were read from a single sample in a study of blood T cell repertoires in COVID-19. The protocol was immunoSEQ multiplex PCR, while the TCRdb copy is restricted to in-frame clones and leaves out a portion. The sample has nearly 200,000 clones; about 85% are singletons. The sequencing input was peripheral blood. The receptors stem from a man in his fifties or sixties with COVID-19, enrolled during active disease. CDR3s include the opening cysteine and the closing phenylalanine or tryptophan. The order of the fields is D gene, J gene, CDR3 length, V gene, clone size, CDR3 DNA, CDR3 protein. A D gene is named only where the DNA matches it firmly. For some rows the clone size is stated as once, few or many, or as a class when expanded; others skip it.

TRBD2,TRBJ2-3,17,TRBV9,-,TGTGCCAGCAGCGTAGGACTAGCGGGGACTAGCACAGATACGCAGTATTTT,CASSVGLAGTSTDTQYF
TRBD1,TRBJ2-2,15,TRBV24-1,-,TGTGCCACCAGTGATGGGACAGGGGAATACGGGGAGCTGTTTTTT,CATSDGTGEYGELFF
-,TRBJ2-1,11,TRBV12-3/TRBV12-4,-,TGTGCCAGCAGTTTTCCGGGGGAGCAGTTCTTC,CASSFPGEQFF
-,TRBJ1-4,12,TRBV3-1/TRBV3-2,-,TGTGCCAGCAGCCAAGGAGGCAACTTAAGGTTTTTT,CASSQGGNLRFF
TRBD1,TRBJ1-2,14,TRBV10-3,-,TGTGCCATCAGAACAGGGGATGCTAACTATGGCTACACCTTC,CAIRTGDANYGYTF
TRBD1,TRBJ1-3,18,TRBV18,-,TGTGCCAGCTCACCACCGGGGGGACAGATCACCTCTGGAAACACCATATATTTT,CASSPPGGQITSGNTIYF
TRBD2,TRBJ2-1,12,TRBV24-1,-,TGTGCCACCTCAGATACCGGGACTAGGCAGTTCTTC,CATSDTGTRQFF
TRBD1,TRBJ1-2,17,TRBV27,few,TGTGCCAGCAGTTTGCTGGACAGGGCGGGACGTCCATATGGCTACACCTTC,CASSLLDRAGRPYGYTF
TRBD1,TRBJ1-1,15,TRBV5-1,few,TGCGCCAGCAGCTTCCGGACAGGGACGAACACTGAAGCTTTCTTT,CASSFRTGTNTEAFF
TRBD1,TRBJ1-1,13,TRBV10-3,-,TGTGCCATCAGTACAGGGGGCATGGCTGAAGCTTTCTTT,CAISTGGMAEAFF
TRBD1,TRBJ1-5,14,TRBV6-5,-,TGTGCCAGCATGGGACAGGGGAGGAATCAGCCCCAGCATTTT,CASMGQGRNQPQHF
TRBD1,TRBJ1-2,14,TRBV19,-,TGTGCCAGTAGTCTGAGAGCAGGGGGCTATGGCTACACCTTC,CASSLRAGGYGYTF
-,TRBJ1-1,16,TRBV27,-,TGTGCCAGCAGTTCTTCCTCTAGACAGAAGAGGACTGAAGCTTTCTTT,CASSSSSRQKRTEAFF
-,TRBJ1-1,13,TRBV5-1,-,TGCGCCAGCAGCTTGCGGGAGAACACTGAAGCTTTCTTT,CASSLRENTEAFF
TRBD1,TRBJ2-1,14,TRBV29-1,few,TGCAGCGTTGCAACACAGGGGTCCCACAATGAGCAGTTCTTC,CSVATQGSHNEQFF
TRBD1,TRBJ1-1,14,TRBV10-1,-,TGCGCCAGCAGCCCGGGACAGGGGGTAAATGAAGCTTTCTTT,CASSPGQGVNEAFF
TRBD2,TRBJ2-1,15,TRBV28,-,TGTGCCAGCAGTCCGGGGGGGAGGGCCTACAATGAGCAGTTCTTC,CASSPGGRAYNEQFF
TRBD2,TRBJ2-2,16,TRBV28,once,TGTGCCAGTGGACTAGCGGGGACAACGAACACCGGGGAGCTGTTTTTT,CASGLAGTTNTGELFF
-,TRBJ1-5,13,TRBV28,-,TGTGCCAGCAGAAGGGGTGGCAATCAGCCCCAGCATTTT,CASRRGGNQPQHF
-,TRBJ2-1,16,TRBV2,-,TGTGCCAGCAGTGAAGGGAGGCAGAAACCCTACAATGAGCAGTTCTTC,CASSEGRQKPYNEQFF
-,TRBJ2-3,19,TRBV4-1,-,TGCGCCAGCAGCCAAGATCTTGGCAGAAATAGCTTCGAGAAAGGTACGCAGTATTTT,CASSQDLGRNSFEKGTQYF
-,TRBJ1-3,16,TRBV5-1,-,TGCGCCAGCAGCGGGCCCTCCGGGATCTCTGGAAACACCATATATTTT,CASSGPSGISGNTIYF
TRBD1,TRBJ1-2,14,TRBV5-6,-,TGTGCCAGCAGCTTGCGACAGGGGGGAGTGAGCTACACCTTC,CASSLRQGGVSYTF
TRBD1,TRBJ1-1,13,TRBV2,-,TGTGCCAGCAACCTGGACAGGGACACTGAAGCTTTCTTT,CASNLDRDTEAFF
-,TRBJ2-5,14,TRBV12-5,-,TGTGCTAGTGGTTTGGGACAGGTCGGGGAGACCCAGTACTTC,CASGLGQVGETQYF
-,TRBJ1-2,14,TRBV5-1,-,TGCGCCAGCAGCTTTGACAACCGCACCTATGGCTACACCTTC,CASSFDNRTYGYTF
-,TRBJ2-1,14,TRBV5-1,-,TGCGCCAGCAGTTGGACGGGGGTCTACAATGAGCAGTTCTTC,CASSWTGVYNEQFF
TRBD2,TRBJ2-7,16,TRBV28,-,TGTGCCAGCAGCCTCTCAATAGGGACTAGCAACTACGAGCAGTACTTC,CASSLSIGTSNYEQYF
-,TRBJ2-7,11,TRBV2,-,TGTGCCAGCAGTGAAGTTCGCGAGCAGTACTTC,CASSEVREQYF
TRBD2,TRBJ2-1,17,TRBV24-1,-,TGTGCCACCAGTGACCTCCTTAGCGGGAGTACCGTCAATGAGCAGTTCTTC,CATSDLLSGSTVNEQFF
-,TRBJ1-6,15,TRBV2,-,TGTGCCAGCAGTATAGGCAGGGTGATAAATTCACCCCTCCACTTT,CASSIGRVINSPLHF
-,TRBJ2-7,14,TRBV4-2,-,TGTGCCAGCACCCCCCAGGTGGGCTCCTACGAGCAGTACTTC,CASTPQVGSYEQYF
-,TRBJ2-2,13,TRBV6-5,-,TGTGCCAGTAGAGGAGAAAACACCGGGGAGCTGTTTTTT,CASRGENTGELFF
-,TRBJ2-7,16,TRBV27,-,TGTGCCAGCAGTCCCCAGGGACAAATCTTAACCTACGAGCAGTACTTC,CASSPQGQILTYEQYF
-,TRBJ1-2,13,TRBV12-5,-,TGTGCTAGTGGCTTAGGACAGAACTATGGCTACACCTTC,CASGLGQNYGYTF
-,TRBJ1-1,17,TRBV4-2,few,TGTGCCAGCAGCCAAGAGCTCGGGGTCGTTATGAACACTGAAGCTTTCTTT,CASSQELGVVMNTEAFF
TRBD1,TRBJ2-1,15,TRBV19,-,TGTGCCAGTAGTAACAGGGGGCGCGGGGACAATGAGCAGTTCTTC,CASSNRGRGDNEQFF
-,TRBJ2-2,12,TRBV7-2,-,TGTGCCAGCAAACCAGGGGACGGGGAGCTGTTTTTT,CASKPGDGELFF
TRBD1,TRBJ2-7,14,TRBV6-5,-,TGTGCCAGCAGCTCGGGACAGGGGAGACTCGAGCAGTACTTC,CASSSGQGRLEQYF
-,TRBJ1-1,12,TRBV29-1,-,TGCACCGCTGGACAGACGAACACTGAAGCTTTCTTT,CTAGQTNTEAFF
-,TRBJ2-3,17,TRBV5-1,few,TGCGCCAGCTTAGGGGGCGAAGCGGGAGTGGGCACAGATACGCAGTATTTT,CASLGGEAGVGTDTQYF
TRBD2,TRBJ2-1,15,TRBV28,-,TGTGCCAGCAGTCCCCCTAGCGGGAGGGCCTCTGAGCAGTTCTTC,CASSPPSGRASEQFF
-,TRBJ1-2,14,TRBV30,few,TGTGCCTGGAGTATTTCGGCAGGCGTCTATGGCTACACCTTC,CAWSISAGVYGYTF
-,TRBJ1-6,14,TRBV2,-,TGTGCCAGCCTGAAGGACAGCGCTAATTCACCCCTCCACTTT,CASLKDSANSPLHF
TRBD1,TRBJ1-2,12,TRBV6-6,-,TGTGCCAGCACGGAGGGGGCGCATGGCTACACCTTC,CASTEGAHGYTF
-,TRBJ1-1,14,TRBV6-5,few,TGTGCCAGCAGCGCGGACATTGGGCCGGGGGGAGCTTTCTTT,CASSADIGPGGAFF